The clone carrying this TCR beta chain was found a few times. This record belongs to a study of blood T cell repertoires in COVID-19. On the study more broadly: The United States, Italy and Spain were the sources of the acute and convalescent COVID-19 samples. PBMCs, B-cell-depleted T cells, or T cells were the source of the cDNA or gDNA that made up the material.

Original processing notes: Reference gene primers were amplified, and this amplification served to estimate nucleated cell counts. Clones were read by immunoSEQ multiplex PCR, and TCRdb kept only the in-frame ones, dropping some. That table furnishes V, J and clone size, whereas the DNA furnished D and trimming. The sample lists about 140,000 clones; 76% were seen once. V shed 3 bases, J shed 6 bases, and the junction held 11 bases outside the gene matches. The germline CDR1 and CDR2 sequences are MRHNA and SNTAGT. The CDR3 extends over 16 amino acids. This chain connects TRBV6-4 to TRBJ2-3; 8 positions agree with TRBD2. Specimen: peripheral blood. This clonotype originated in a woman of 80 years or more with active or convalescent COVID-19. CDR3 coding DNA: TGTGCCAGCAGTGAATACGGGACTAGGGGAGGCGATACGCAGTATTTT. The encoded protein is CASSEYGTRGGDTQYF.